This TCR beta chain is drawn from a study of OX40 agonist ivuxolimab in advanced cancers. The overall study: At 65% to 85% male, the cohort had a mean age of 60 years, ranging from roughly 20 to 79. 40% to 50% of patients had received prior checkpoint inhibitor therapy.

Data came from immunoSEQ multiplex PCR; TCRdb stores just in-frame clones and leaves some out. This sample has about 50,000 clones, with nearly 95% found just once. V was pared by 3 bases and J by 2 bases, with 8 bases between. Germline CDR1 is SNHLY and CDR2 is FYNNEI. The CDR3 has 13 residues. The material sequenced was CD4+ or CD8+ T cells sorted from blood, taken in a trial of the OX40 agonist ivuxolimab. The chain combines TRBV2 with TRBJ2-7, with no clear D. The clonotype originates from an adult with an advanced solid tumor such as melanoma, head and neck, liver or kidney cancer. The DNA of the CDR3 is TGTGCCAGCAGTGATTACACAACCTACGAGCAGTACTTC. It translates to CASSDYTTYEQYF.